Shown below are 32 T cell receptor beta chains from a single sample sequenced in a study of T cell changes during pregnancy in multiple sclerosis. This table comes from immunoSEQ multiplex PCR, and its TCRdb copy is limited to in-frame clones, with some not included. The sample shows 40,000 or so clones, roughly 90% of them seen only once. Sequenced here: CD8+ T cells from peripheral blood mononuclear cells, sampled before pregnancy. These receptors came from a female donor with multiple sclerosis, enrolled in a pregnancy study.

The genes are TRBV7-8 and TRBJ2-7; 8 nucleotides match TRBD1. Germline V gives CDR1 SGHVS, CDR2 FQNEAQ. This CDR3 has 16 residues. With 5 bases clipped from V and 2 bases from J, the junction kept 11 bases outside the gene matches. This CDR3 reads CASSQEAAGGTYEQYF. The CDR3 DNA follows: TGTGCCAGCAGCCAAGAGGCGGCAGGGGGCACCTACGAGCAGTACTTC.

About this clone: Different DNA sequences within this sample yield the same CDR3. The J gene is TRBJ2-7, the V gene TRBV4-2; 8 bases are shared with TRBD2. Germline loops: CDR1 LGHNA, CDR2 YNFKEQ. V lost 0 bases, J lost 3 bases, and 4 bases stayed unmatched. There are 15 residues in the CDR3. The CDR3 DNA sequence: TGTGCCAGCAGCCAAGATTTAGCGGGAAGCTACGAGCAGTACTTC. Translated: CASSQDLAGSYEQYF.

The chain joins TRBV7-9 to TRBJ2-5; 9 nucleotides line up with TRBD2. CDR3 size: 15 residues. After removal of 5 bases from V and 5 bases from J, the junction contained 9 bases not matched to a gene. CDR1 is SEHNR, CDR2 FQNEAQ, per germline (reference sequence). The CDR3 here is CASSQGLAGKETQYF. The CDR3 nucleotides read TGTGCCAGCAGCCAAGGGCTAGCGGGAAAGGAGACCCAGTACTTC.

The chain combines TRBV13 with TRBJ2-1; the D is unclear. Trimming cost V 6 bases and J 9 bases, with 12 bases left between them. The length of the CDR3 is 12 residues. Germline lookup yields CDR1 PRHDT and CDR2 FYEKMQ (reference sequence). CDR3 bases: TGTGCCAGCAGATTCACCCCCAGTGAGCAGTTCTTC. This gives the protein CASRFTPSEQFF.

This clone has just one count. The J gene is TRBJ2-7, the V gene TRBV27; TRBD2 aligns across 13 bases. Germline CDR1 MNHEY, CDR2 SMNVEV (reference sequence). This CDR3 comprises 15 residues. The V and J ends lost 6 bases and 4 bases, in that order; junction bases with no gene match: 6. In DNA form, the CDR3 reads TGTGCCAGCAGCCCTGGGACTAGCGGGATTTACGAGCAGTACTTC. This translates into CASSPGTSGIYEQYF.

The chain has TRBV5-4 and TRBJ1-3, with D possibly TRBD1 on 6 matching bases. CDR3 length: 16 residues. The germline gives CDR1 SGHNT, CDR2 YYREEE (reference sequence). V was cut by 0 bases and J by 3 bases, with 13 bases left in between. CDR3 loop: CASSLDGGRGGNTIYF. The CDR3 DNA sequence: TGTGCCAGCAGCTTGGACGGGGGGCGAGGTGGAAACACCATATATTTT. Full variable domain (outside the CDR3, taken from reference TRBV5-4 and TRBJ1-3): ETGVTQSPTHLIKTRGQQVTLRCSSQSGHNTVSWYQQALGQGPQFIFQYYREEENGRGNFPPRFSGLQFPNYSSELNVNALELDDSALYLCASSLDGGRGGNTIYFGEGSWLTVV.

The chain couples TRBV4-3 to TRBJ2-2; maybe TRBD2 (7 bases). The germline gives CDR1 LGHNA, CDR2 YSLEER. The V gene lost 0 bases and the J gene lost 2 bases, with 16 bases spanning the gap. CDR3 length: 18 amino acids. CDR3 protein: CASSQDRGRAANTGELFF. The CDR3 nucleotides read TGCGCCAGCAGCCAAGATAGGGGGAGGGCGGCAAACACCGGGGAGCTGTTTTTT.

This clone was recorded a few times. The rearrangement uses TRBV7-8 and TRBJ1-4, with D possibly matching TRBD1 (6 bases). The germline gives CDR1 SGHVS, CDR2 FQNEAQ. V gave up 3 bases and J gave up 4 bases, with 12 bases separating them. The CDR3 sequence is 15 residues long. CDR3 protein: CASSLGGAVNEKLFF. The CDR3 region has the DNA TGTGCCAGCAGCTTGGGGGGGGCGGTTAATGAAAAACTGTTTTTT.

A word on this clone: The identical CDR3 is also encoded by other nucleotide sequences in the sample. The V and J genes are TRBV28 and TRBJ2-7; perhaps TRBD1 as D (6 bases). Trimming took off 3 bases at V and 1 base at J, with 7 bases between the two ends. This CDR3 is 13 amino acids long. Germline assignment: CDR1 MDHEN and CDR2 SYDVKM. The CDR3 DNA follows: TGTGCCAGCAGTTTGAGGGGGTCCTACGAGCAGTACTTC. Translated: CASSLRGSYEQYF. Drawing the rest from reference TRBV28 and TRBJ2-7, the complete variable domain is DVKVTQSSRYLVKRTGEKVFLECVQDMDHENMFWYRQDPGLGLRLIYFSYDVKMKEKGDIPEGYSVSREKKERFSLILESASTNQTSMYLCASSLRGSYEQYFGPGTRLTVT.

This chain uses TRBV28 with TRBJ2-7; 10 bases line up with TRBD2. Germline CDR1 and CDR2: MDHEN and SYDVKM. Trimming cost V 3 bases and J 1 base; bases outside gene matches: 9. This CDR3 has 17 amino acids. CDR3 residues: CASSLGLAGEKSYEQYF. CDR3 bases: TGTGCCAGCAGTTTGGGTCTAGCGGGAGAAAAGTCCTACGAGCAGTACTTC.

V is TRBV5-1 and J is TRBJ2-7, with D hard to call. The CDR3 covers 14 residues. Germline loops: CDR1 SGHRS, CDR2 YFSETQ. Trimming shortened V by 7 bases and J by 0 bases, and 14 bases separated the two germline ends. The CDR3 sequence: CASGFGPDSYEQYF. CDR3 DNA sequence: TGCGCCAGCGGATTTGGGCCTGACTCCTACGAGCAGTACTTC.

This clone was seen once. The CDR3 coding sequence is TGTGCCCGTGAGCCGGGACTAGCGGGAGGCTCCTACAATGAGCAGTTCTTC. Its protein product is CAREPGLAGGSYNEQFF. The chain uses TRBV27 and TRBJ2-1; 15 bases agree with TRBD2. The CDR3 is 17 amino acids. Germline V CDR1 and CDR2: MNHEY, SMNVEV (reference sequence). The V segment lost 11 bases and the J segment 0 bases; nucleotides outside the gene matches: 8.

This clone was seen just once. CDR3 nucleotides: TGTGCCAGCAGTTTCCTAGCGGGAGTATCAGATACGCAGTATTTT. Translation: CASSFLAGVSDTQYF. The rearrangement joins TRBV28 to TRBJ2-3, with 10 nucleotides matching TRBD2. The germline gives CDR1 MDHEN, CDR2 SYDVKM. The CDR3 runs 15 residues. Germline trimming cut 3 bases from V and 4 bases from J; bases unmatched to any gene: 4. Full variable domain (rest looked up from reference TRBV28 and TRBJ2-3): DVKVTQSSRYLVKRTGEKVFLECVQDMDHENMFWYRQDPGLGLRLIYFSYDVKMKEKGDIPEGYSVSREKKERFSLILESASTNQTSMYLCASSFLAGVSDTQYFGPGTRLTVL.

J is TRBJ2-3 and V is TRBV12-5; 9 bases are a match to TRBD1. From germline, CDR1 is LGHNT and CDR2 FRNRAP. J lost 1 base, V lost 4 bases, and 9 bases had no gene match. The CDR3 has 17 residues. The CDR3: CASGSRVRTGGTDTQYF. The CDR3 DNA reads as TGTGCTAGTGGTTCTCGGGTTCGGACAGGGGGCACAGATACGCAGTATTTT.

The chain is built from TRBV19 and TRBJ2-1; D might be TRBD2 (5 bases). Germline V gene sequence: CDR1 LNHDA, CDR2 SQIVND (reference sequence). Trimming took 5 bases from V and 0 from J, leaving 11 bases between them. This CDR3 is built from 15 residues. CDR3 residues: CASSPAGSSYNEQFF. The CDR3 DNA sequence: TGTGCCAGTAGTCCCGCGGGCTCCTCCTACAATGAGCAGTTCTTC. Looking up the rest from reference TRBV19 and TRBJ2-1 gives the full variable domain: DGGITQSPKYLFRKEGQNVTLSCEQNLNHDAMYWYRQDPGQGLRLIYYSQIVNDFQKGDIAEGYSVSREKKESFPLTVTSAQKNPTAFYLCASSPAGSSYNEQFFGPGTRLTVL.

This clone was detected only once. The chain recombines TRBV19 with TRBJ2-7; possibly TRBD1 for D (5 bases). The CDR3 runs 14 residues. V lost 3 bases, J lost 2 bases, and 11 bases lay in between. The germline V gene has CDR1 LNHDA and CDR2 SQIVND (reference sequence). DNA of the CDR3: TGTGCCAGTAGTATCGGTACAGGTGCCTACGAGCAGTACTTC. This sequence encodes CASSIGTGAYEQYF. The variable domain in full, completed from reference TRBV19 and TRBJ2-7, reads DGGITQSPKYLFRKEGQNVTLSCEQNLNHDAMYWYRQDPGQGLRLIYYSQIVNDFQKGDIAEGYSVSREKKESFPLTVTSAQKNPTAFYLCASSIGTGAYEQYFGPGTRLTVT.

This clone was picked up one time. The chain recombines TRBV19 with TRBJ2-7; 7 bases agree with TRBD2. Germline values: CDR1 LNHDA, CDR2 SQIVND (reference sequence). V was pared by 3 bases and J by 2 bases, with 4 bases of the junction left unmatched. The CDR3 has 14 residues. CDR3 bases: TGTGCCAGTAGTATCGGCGGGGGAGCCTACGAGCAGTACTTC. It encodes CASSIGGGAYEQYF.

This rearrangement joins TRBV21-1 to TRBJ2-2; TRBD1 is the table's D call, not checked against the DNA. TRBV21-1 is a known pseudogene. This CDR3 comprises 16 residues. CDR3 residues: CASSKASRARTGELFF. CDR3 coding DNA: TGTGCCAGCAGCAAAGCGTCCAGGGCTAGGACCGGGGAGCTGTTTTTT.

Of note for this clone: One end of the junction does not line up with germline, which may come from a read error. The CDR3 DNA reads as TGTGCTAGCAGCCCCGATCCGGGGTCCCTTAAGGACGAGCAGTACTTC. It yields the protein CASSPDPGSLKDEQYF. This sequence joins TRBV7-7 and TRBJ2-7; perhaps TRBD2 as D (5 bases). The germline V gene has CDR1 SSHAT and CDR2 FNYEAQ (reference sequence). The CDR3 extends over 16 amino acids.

The chain has TRBV7-6 and TRBJ2-7, with TRBD1 identical over 11 bases. Trimming cost V 1 base and J 6 bases; bases outside gene matches: 11. The germline CDR1 and CDR2 sequences are SGHVS and FNYEAQ. The CDR3 is made up of 17 amino acids. As DNA, the CDR3 is TGTGCCAGCAGCTTAGGTCCGGGACAGGGGGTTGTTGGCGAGCAGTACTTC. Amino acid sequence: CASSLGPGQGVVGEQYF.

The V call is TRBV7-9, the J call TRBJ1-1; TRBD1 might be the D (5 bases). Germline lookup yields CDR1 SEHNR and CDR2 FQNEAQ (reference sequence). The CDR3 extends over 13 amino acids. V lost 3 bases and J lost 6, with 11 bases in between. CDR3 loop: CASSFMGLPEAFF. CDR3 DNA: TGTGCCAGCAGCTTTATGGGGCTCCCTGAAGCTTTCTTT.

This rearrangement joins TRBV28 to TRBJ2-5, with D unclear. This CDR3 is 13 amino acids long. The germline gives CDR1 MDHEN, CDR2 SYDVKM. V lost 6 bases, J lost 2 bases, and 10 bases lay in between. Here the CDR3 DNA reads TGTGCCAGCAGGATGAGTTTGCAAGAGACCCAGTACTTC. The encoded protein is CASRMSLQETQYF.

The gene calls are TRBV19 and TRBJ2-1; D may be TRBD2 (5 bases). Germline V CDR1 and CDR2: LNHDA, SQIVND (reference sequence). The length of the CDR3 is 10 residues. V lost 5 bases and J 9 bases, leaving 5 bases between the germline ends. CDR3 bases: TGTGCCAGTAGTGAGGGTGAGCAGTTCTTC. Protein product: CASSEGEQFF. The full variable domain, completed using reference TRBV19 and TRBJ2-1, is DGGITQSPKYLFRKEGQNVTLSCEQNLNHDAMYWYRQDPGQGLRLIYYSQIVNDFQKGDIAEGYSVSREKKESFPLTVTSAQKNPTAFYLCASSEGEQFFGPGTRLTVL.

The chain carries TRBV7-8 and TRBJ2-6; D not certain. The V and J ends lost 6 bases and 0 bases respectively, with 18 bases between them. Germline lookup yields CDR1 SGHVS and CDR2 FQNEAQ. There are 18 residues in the CDR3. CDR3 residues: CASRAGRSIGSGANVLTF. The CDR3 DNA reads as TGTGCCAGCAGAGCCGGCCGGAGTATCGGCTCTGGGGCCAACGTCCTGACTTTC.

The chain links TRBV11-3 to TRBJ2-1; 7 bases are shared with TRBD2. This CDR3 contains 14 residues. Germline V CDR1 and CDR2: SGHNT, YENEEA. V was clipped by 3 bases and J by 7 bases; unmatched bases: 6. The CDR3 DNA is TGTGCCAGCAGCTTGGCTAGCGGCCTTAATGAGCAGTTCTTC. It yields the protein CASSLASGLNEQFF. The whole variable domain, filled in from reference TRBV11-3 and TRBJ2-1, reads EAGVVQSPRYKIIEKKQPVAFWCNPISGHNTLYWYLQNLGQGPELLIRYENEEAVDDSQLPKDRFSAERLKGVDSTLKIQPAELGDSAVYLCASSLASGLNEQFFGPGTRLTVL.

In DNA, the CDR3 is TGTGCCAGCAGCTTAGTGGGAGGACCCGGGGCCAACGTCCTGACTTTC. It translates to CASSLVGGPGANVLTF. The rearrangement uses TRBV7-6 and TRBJ2-6, with a weak D call TRBD2 (6 bases). The CDR3 loop spans 16 amino acids. CDR1 is SGHVS and CDR2 is FNYEAQ in the germline V gene. With 1 base removed from V and 4 bases from J, the gap between germline ends came to 11 bases.

The CDR3 DNA reads as TGTGCCAGTAGTATCGGGGACTACAGCTCCTACAATGAGCAGTTCTTC. It encodes CASSIGDYSSYNEQFF. The chain has TRBV19 and TRBJ2-1; 7 bases match TRBD2. Germline V CDR1 and CDR2: LNHDA, SQIVND (reference sequence). Losses at the gene ends were 3 bases for V and 0 bases for J; bases not matched to a gene: 5. The length of the CDR3 is 16 residues.

This rearrangement joins TRBV5-1 to TRBJ2-2; weak D call: TRBD2 (6 bases). The germline CDR1 and CDR2 sequences are SGHRS and YFSETQ. The CDR3 is 15 residues long. V dropped 1 base and J dropped 4 bases, with 11 bases sitting between them. The CDR3 loop reads CASSLKEGSTGELFF. DNA of the CDR3: TGCGCCAGCAGCTTGAAGGAGGGGAGCACCGGGGAGCTGTTTTTT.

The chain links TRBV2 to TRBJ2-5; 12 positions agree with TRBD2. The V gene end was trimmed by 8 bases and the J gene end by 2 bases; junction bases not matched to a gene: 9. Germline V gene lookup returns CDR1 SNHLY and CDR2 FYNNEI. The CDR3 has 16 amino acids. In nucleotides, the CDR3 is TGTGCCAGCGGGGGGTGGACTAGCGGGAATCAAGAGACCCAGTACTTC. Translation gives CASGGWTSGNQETQYF.

This clone was recorded a few times. The chain employs TRBV5-6 and TRBJ2-1; TRBD2 agrees at 7 bases. CDR1 and CDR2 from the germline V gene are SGHDT and YYEEEE. With 0 bases clipped from V and 3 bases from J, the junction kept 3 bases outside the gene matches. The CDR3 is 15 residues long. This CDR3 is CASSLGGGYYNEQFF. The CDR3 nucleotides are TGTGCCAGCAGCTTGGGGGGAGGGTACTACAATGAGCAGTTCTTC.

The rearrangement uses TRBV27 and TRBJ1-2; no firm D call. The germline CDR1 and CDR2 sequences are MNHEY and SMNVEV (reference sequence). This CDR3 has 14 amino acids. Trimming removed 4 bases from V and 7 bases from J, with 16 bases in between. The CDR3 protein is CASSSQVGAGGYTF. As DNA, the CDR3 is TGTGCCAGCAGTTCCCAAGTGGGCGCAGGTGGCTACACCTTC.

The gene calls are TRBV27 and TRBJ2-5; 9 bases align to TRBD2. The germline V gene has CDR1 MNHEY and CDR2 SMNVEV (reference sequence). The V gene end was trimmed by 6 bases and the J gene end by 1 base; junction bases not matched to a gene: 12. CDR3 length: 17 amino acids. CDR3 sequence: CASSGTGGRAAQETQYF. DNA for the CDR3: TGTGCCAGCAGCGGCACTGGCGGGAGGGCCGCCCAAGAGACCCAGTACTTC.